The rows below give T cell receptor beta chains drawn from one sample of a study of blood T cell repertoires in COVID-19. Measured with immunoSEQ multiplex PCR; TCRdb has only the in-frame clones, and not every one. The sample has more than 250,000 clones, approximately 85% seen once. Input material: peripheral blood. The receptors stem from a man aged 45-65 years with active or convalescent COVID-19. CDR3s include the opening cysteine and the closing phenylalanine or tryptophan. The D gene is left open where the match is weak. Clone size is shown for a subset of rows, as once, few, many or a class of expanded clone.

D gene,clone size,V gene,J gene,CDR3 protein,CDR3 DNA
-,-,TRBV4-3,TRBJ1-4,CASSQEGSVNEKLFF,TGCGCCAGCAGCCAAGAGGGCAGTGTAAATGAAAAACTGTTTTTT
-,-,TRBV9,TRBJ2-3,CASSDIRGNTDTQYF,TGTGCCAGCAGCGACATAAGAGGGAACACAGATACGCAGTATTTT
-,-,TRBV19,TRBJ2-2,CASTVRHRNTGELFF,TGTGCCAGCACAGTAAGACATAGGAACACCGGGGAGCTGTTTTTT
TRBD1,once,TRBV6-6,TRBJ1-1,CASSRNRGTEAFF,TGTGCCAGCAGTCGAAACAGGGGTACTGAAGCTTTCTTT
TRBD2,-,TRBV4-1,TRBJ2-4,CASSQPLAGGSYIQYF,TGCGCCAGCAGCCAGCCTCTAGCGGGAGGGTCGTACATTCAGTACTTC
TRBD1,-,TRBV19,TRBJ1-5,CASSSQGQGLGQPQHF,TGTGCCAGTAGTTCCCAGGGACAGGGGCTAGGGCAGCCCCAGCATTTT
-,-,TRBV3-1/TRBV3-2,TRBJ1-3,CASSQERDTIYF,TGTGCCAGCAGCCAAGAGCGGGACACCATATATTTT
-,-,TRBV7-2,TRBJ1-6,CASSLDAGLGSPLHF,TGTGCCAGCAGCTTAGACGCAGGGTTGGGTTCACCCCTCCACTTT
-,-,TRBV7-9,TRBJ2-7,CASSSQGRVEQYF,TGTGCCAGCAGCTCCCAGGGGAGGGTCGAGCAGTACTTC
TRBD2,-,TRBV27,TRBJ2-7,CASSLKASGYEQYF,TGTGCCAGCAGTTTAAAGGCTAGCGGCTACGAGCAGTACTTC
-,-,TRBV6-5,TRBJ1-3,CASSYSEGSRGNTIYF,TGTGCCAGCAGTTACTCGGAGGGGTCGAGGGGAAACACCATATATTTT
TRBD2,-,TRBV6-6,TRBJ2-1,CASSRTSREQFF,TGTGCCAGCAGTCGGACTAGTCGTGAGCAGTTCTTC
TRBD2,-,TRBV6-1,TRBJ2-1,CASSDPGLASYNEQFF,TGTGCCAGCAGTGACCCGGGACTAGCAAGCTACAATGAGCAGTTCTTC
-,-,TRBV19,TRBJ1-6,CASSIGPKVGSPLHF,TGTGCCAGTAGTATTGGGCCTAAAGTTGGATCACCCCTCCACTTT
TRBD2,-,TRBV7-2,TRBJ2-7,CASSLAAGLPYEQYF,TGTGCCAGCAGCCTCGCAGCGGGACTACCCTACGAGCAGTACTTC
-,-,TRBV10-2,TRBJ1-5,CASSPGYPRPQHF,TGCGCCAGTAGTCCGGGATACCCGCGGCCCCAGCATTTT
TRBD1,-,TRBV5-6,TRBJ1-3,CASSGSTGAGNTIYF,TGTGCCAGCAGCGGCTCAACAGGGGCTGGAAACACCATATATTTT
TRBD2,-,TRBV28,TRBJ2-1,CASSLGTSGFSEQFF,TGTGCCAGCAGTTTGGGGACTAGCGGGTTTAGTGAGCAGTTCTTC
TRBD1,-,TRBV2,TRBJ1-6,CASSLGDRGSYNSPLHF,TGTGCCAGCAGTTTAGGTGACAGGGGTTCCTATAATTCACCCCTCCACTTT
TRBD1,-,TRBV10-1,TRBJ1-6,CASSPQGNSPLHF,TGCGCCAGCAGTCCACAGGGGAATTCACCCCTCCACTTT
TRBD2,once,TRBV27,TRBJ2-3,CASSLGLAGGPGGTDTQYF,TGTGCCAGCAGTTTGGGACTAGCGGGAGGGCCGGGTGGCACAGATACGCAGTATTTT
TRBD2,-,TRBV7-2,TRBJ2-7,CASSQGLAGVYEQYF,TGTGCCAGCAGCCAGGGACTAGCGGGAGTGTACGAGCAGTACTTC
-,-,TRBV18,TRBJ1-6,CASSSGTPSNSPLHF,TGTGCCAGCTCATCTGGGACACCCAGTAATTCACCCCTCCACTTT
TRBD1,-,TRBV7-8,TRBJ2-5,CASSALGQGLGETQYF,TGTGCCAGCAGCGCACTGGGACAGGGGTTGGGGGAGACCCAGTACTTC
TRBD1,-,TRBV5-4,TRBJ2-6,CASSFGTGRANVLTF,TGTGCCAGCAGCTTTGGGACAGGGAGGGCCAACGTCCTGACTTTC
-,-,TRBV4-1,TRBJ2-5,CASSQDTQETQYF,TGCGCCAGCAGCCAAGATACACAAGAGACCCAGTACTTC
TRBD2,-,TRBV19,TRBJ2-7,CASSMGLAVSGQYF,TGTGCCAGTAGTATGGGACTAGCGGTGTCGGGGCAGTACTTC
-,-,TRBV9,TRBJ2-3,CASPIERPGDTQYF,TGTGCCAGCCCCATCGAGCGGCCGGGTGATACGCAGTATTTT
TRBD2,once,TRBV3-1/TRBV3-2,TRBJ2-7,CASSQVRGGRADEQYF,TGTGCCAGCAGCCAAGTTAGAGGCGGGAGGGCCGACGAGCAGTACTTC